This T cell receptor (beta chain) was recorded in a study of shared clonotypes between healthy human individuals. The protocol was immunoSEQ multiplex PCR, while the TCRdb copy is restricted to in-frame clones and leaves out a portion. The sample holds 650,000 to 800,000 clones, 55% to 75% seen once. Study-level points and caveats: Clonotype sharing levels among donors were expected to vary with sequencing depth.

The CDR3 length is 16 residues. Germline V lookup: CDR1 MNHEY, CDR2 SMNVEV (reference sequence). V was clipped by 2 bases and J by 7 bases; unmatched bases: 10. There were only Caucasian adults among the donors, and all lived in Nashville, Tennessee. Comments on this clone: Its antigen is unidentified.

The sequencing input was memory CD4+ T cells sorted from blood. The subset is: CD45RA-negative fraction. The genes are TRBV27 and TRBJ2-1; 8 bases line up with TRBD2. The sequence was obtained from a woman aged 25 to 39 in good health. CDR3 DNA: TGTGCCAGCAGTTTAGGTTCGGGAGGGCTAGAGAATGAGCAGTTCTTC. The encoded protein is CASSLGSGGLENEQFF.